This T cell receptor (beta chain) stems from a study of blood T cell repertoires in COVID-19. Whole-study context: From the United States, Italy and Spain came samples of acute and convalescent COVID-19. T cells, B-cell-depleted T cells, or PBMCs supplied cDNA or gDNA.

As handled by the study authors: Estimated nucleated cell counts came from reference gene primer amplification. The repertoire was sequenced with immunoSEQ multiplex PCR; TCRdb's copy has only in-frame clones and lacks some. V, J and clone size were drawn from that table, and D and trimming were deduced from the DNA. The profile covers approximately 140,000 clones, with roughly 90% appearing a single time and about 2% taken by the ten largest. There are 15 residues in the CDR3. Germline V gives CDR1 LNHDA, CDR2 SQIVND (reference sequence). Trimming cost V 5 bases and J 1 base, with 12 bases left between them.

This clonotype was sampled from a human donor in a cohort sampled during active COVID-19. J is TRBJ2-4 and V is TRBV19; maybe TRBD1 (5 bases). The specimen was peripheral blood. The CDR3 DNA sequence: TGTGCCAGTAGTGCAGGGTCTAGGGCCAAAAACATTCAGTACTTC. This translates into CASSAGSRAKNIQYF. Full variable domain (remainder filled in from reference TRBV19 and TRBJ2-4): DGGITQSPKYLFRKEGQNVTLSCEQNLNHDAMYWYRQDPGQGLRLIYYSQIVNDFQKGDIAEGYSVSREKKESFPLTVTSAQKNPTAFYLCASSAGSRAKNIQYFGAGTRLSVL.